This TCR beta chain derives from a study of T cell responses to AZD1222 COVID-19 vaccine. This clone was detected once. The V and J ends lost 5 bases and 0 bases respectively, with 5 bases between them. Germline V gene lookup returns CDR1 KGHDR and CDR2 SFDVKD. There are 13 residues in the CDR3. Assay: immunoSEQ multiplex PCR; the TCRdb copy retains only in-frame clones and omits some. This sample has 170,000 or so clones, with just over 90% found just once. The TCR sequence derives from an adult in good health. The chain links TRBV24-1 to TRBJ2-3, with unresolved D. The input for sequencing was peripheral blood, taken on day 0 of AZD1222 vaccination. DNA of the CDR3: TGTGCCACCAGTGCTACTAGCACAGATACGCAGTATTTT. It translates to CATSATSTDTQYF.